What follows are 3 T cell receptor beta chains derived from one specimen sequenced in a study of PD-1 blockade in classical Hodgkin lymphoma (dated by TCRdb to 2020 to 2021). According to the study, the label for this sample's time point signals: cycle 4 day 1 (C4D1), after more than five weeks of nivolumab. All trial patients had relapsed after autologous stem cell transplantation, with cohorts A, B and C differing in prior brentuximab vedotin exposure. Library creation used the immunoSEQ multiplex PCR assay. TCRdb carries this immuneACCESS record with in-frame sequences only. Its versions omit some clonotypes, under half of them owing to an unresolved V gene in the studies checked, with the rest unexplained. A total of about 96,000 clones appear in this sample, about 92% of them only once. Roughly 1.9% of the sample rests with the top ten. Sequencing used peripheral blood mononuclear cells (PBMCs), obtained before the fourth cycle of nivolumab. The receptors were gathered from a human donor with classical Hodgkin lymphoma.

The chain uses TRBV6-5 and TRBJ2-2, with TRBD1 as a possible D gene (6 bases). This CDR3 has 14 amino acids. CDR1 is MNHEY and CDR2 is SVGAGI in the germline V gene. Trimming took off 7 bases at V and 5 bases at J, with 14 bases between the two ends. The CDR3 here is CASMRQGRTGELFF. As DNA, the CDR3 is TGTGCCAGCATGCGTCAGGGGCGGACCGGGGAGCTGTTTTTT.

This chain joins TRBV6-1 and TRBJ2-7; TRBD2 might be the D (6 bases). Trimming shortened V by 7 bases and J by 6 bases, and 13 bases separated the two germline ends. The germline CDR1 and CDR2 sequences are MNHNS and SASEGT. The CDR3 spans 12 residues. In DNA form, the CDR3 reads TGTGCCAGCACAGCAGGGAGGCGCGAGCAGTACTTC. Its translation is CASTAGRREQYF.

This chain connects TRBV30 to TRBJ2-7; 7 bases match TRBD2. Germline CDR1 and CDR2: GTSNPN and SVGIG (reference sequence). CDR3 length: 15 amino acids. The J segment lost 7 bases and the V segment lost 5 bases, leaving 17 bases of the junction unmatched. The chain's CDR3 is CAWGTEPGGTGEQYF. In DNA, the CDR3 is TGTGCCTGGGGGACTGAACCGGGGGGAACGGGAGAGCAGTACTTC.